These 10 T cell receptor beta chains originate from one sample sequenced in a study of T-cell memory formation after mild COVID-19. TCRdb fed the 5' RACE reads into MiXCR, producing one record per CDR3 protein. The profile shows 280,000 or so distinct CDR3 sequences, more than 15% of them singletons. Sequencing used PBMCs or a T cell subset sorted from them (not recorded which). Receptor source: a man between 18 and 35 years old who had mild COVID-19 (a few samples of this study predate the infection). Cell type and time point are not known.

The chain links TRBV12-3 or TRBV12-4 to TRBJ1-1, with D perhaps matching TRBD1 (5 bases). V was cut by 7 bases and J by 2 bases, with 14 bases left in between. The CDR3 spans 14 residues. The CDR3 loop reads CASTHGAANTEAFF. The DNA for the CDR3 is TGTGCCAGCACCCACGGGGCAGCAAACACTGAAGCTTTCTTT.

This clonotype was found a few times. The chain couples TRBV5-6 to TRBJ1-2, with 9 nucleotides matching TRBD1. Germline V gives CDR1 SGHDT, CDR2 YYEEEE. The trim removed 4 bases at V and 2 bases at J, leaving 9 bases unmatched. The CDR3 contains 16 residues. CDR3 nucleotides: TGTGCCAGCAGCCTTTCATACGGGACAGGGAACTATGGCTACACCTTC. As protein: CASSLSYGTGNYGYTF.

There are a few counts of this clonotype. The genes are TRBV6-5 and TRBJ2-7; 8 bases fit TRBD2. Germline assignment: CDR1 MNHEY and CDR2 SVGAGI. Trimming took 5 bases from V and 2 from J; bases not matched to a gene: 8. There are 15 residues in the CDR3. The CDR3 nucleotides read TGTGCCAGCAGTCCTTTGCGGGAGGTTACCTACGAGCAGTACGTC. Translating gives CASSPLREVTYEQYV.

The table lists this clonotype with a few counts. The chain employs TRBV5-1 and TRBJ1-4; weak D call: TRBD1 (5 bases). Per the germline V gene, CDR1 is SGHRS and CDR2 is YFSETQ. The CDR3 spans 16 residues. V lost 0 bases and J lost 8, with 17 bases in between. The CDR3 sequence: CASSLEGYGLSEKLFF. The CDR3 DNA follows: TGCGCCAGCAGCTTGGAGGGGTACGGGCTTTCCGAAAAACTGTTTTTT.

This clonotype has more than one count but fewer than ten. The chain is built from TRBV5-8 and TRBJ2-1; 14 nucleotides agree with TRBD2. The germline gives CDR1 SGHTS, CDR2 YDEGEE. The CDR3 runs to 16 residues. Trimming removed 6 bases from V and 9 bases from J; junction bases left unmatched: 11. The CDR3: CASTPVTSGGATEQFF. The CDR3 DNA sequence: TGTGCCAGCACCCCTGTGACTAGCGGGGGGGCTACTGAGCAGTTCTTC. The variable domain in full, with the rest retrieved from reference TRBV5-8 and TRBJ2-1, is EAGVTQSPTHLIKTRGQQATLRCSPISGHTSVYWYQQALGLGLQFLLWYDEGEERNRGNFPPRFSGRQFPNYSSELNVNALELEDSALYLCASTPVTSGGATEQFFGPGTRLTVL.

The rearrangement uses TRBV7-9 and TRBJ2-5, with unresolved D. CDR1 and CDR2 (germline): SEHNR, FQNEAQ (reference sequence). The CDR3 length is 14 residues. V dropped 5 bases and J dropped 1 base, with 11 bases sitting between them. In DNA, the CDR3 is TGTGCCAGCAGCCAAAATATTGGCCAAGAGACCCAGTACTTC. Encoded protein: CASSQNIGQETQYF.

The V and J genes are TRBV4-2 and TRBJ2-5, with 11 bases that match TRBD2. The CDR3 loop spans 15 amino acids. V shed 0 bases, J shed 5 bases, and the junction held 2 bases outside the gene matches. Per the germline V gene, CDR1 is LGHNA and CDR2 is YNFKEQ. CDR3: CASSQEASGGETQYF. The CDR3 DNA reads TGTGCCAGCAGCCAAGAGGCTAGCGGGGGGGAGACCCAGTACTTC.

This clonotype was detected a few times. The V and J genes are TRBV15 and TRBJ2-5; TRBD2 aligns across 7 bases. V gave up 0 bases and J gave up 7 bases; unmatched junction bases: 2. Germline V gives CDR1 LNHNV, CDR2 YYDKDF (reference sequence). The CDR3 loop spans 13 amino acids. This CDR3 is CATSRDPSGTQYF. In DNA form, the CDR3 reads TGTGCCACCAGCAGAGATCCTAGCGGGACCCAGTACTTC.

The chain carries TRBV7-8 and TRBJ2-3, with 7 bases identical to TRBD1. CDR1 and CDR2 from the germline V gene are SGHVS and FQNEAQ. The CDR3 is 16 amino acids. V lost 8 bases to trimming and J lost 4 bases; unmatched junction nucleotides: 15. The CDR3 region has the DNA TGTGCCAGCGGCCCCACCTCGACAGGGCACCCAGATACGCAGTATTTT. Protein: CASGPTSTGHPDTQYF.

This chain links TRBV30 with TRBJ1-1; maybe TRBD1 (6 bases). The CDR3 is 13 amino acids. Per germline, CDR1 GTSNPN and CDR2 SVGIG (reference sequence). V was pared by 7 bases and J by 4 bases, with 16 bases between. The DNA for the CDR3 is TGTGCCTCGAACAACAGGGACCTCACTGAAGCTTTCTTT. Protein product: CASNNRDLTEAFF.